These 7 T cell receptor beta chains came from one sample sequenced in a study of T cells expressing NK-cell markers. TCRdb reanalyzed the 5' RACE reads and collapses them to one entry per CDR3 protein, without DNA. Here the sample table reports over 150,000 distinct CDR3 sequences. Sequencing was done on a sample of blood T cells: a sorted CD56 or NKG2C T cell subset, CD4+ or CD8+ T cells, or bulk PBMC T cells (not recorded which). The origin of the receptors is a man aged 18-70 years in good health.

The chain links TRBV7-8 to TRBJ1-3. Germline CDR1 SGHVS, CDR2 FQNEAQ. The CDR3 contains 16 residues. The CDR3 reads CASSREVSGGRNTIYF.

The chain couples TRBV20-1 to TRBJ2-1; TCRdb reports TRBD2, a call that lacks DNA to check it against. Germline assignment: CDR1 DFQATT and CDR2 SNEGSKA (reference sequence). This CDR3 has 13 amino acids. CDR3 protein: CSAISGGALEQFF.

The genes are TRBV28 and TRBJ2-1; TCRdb's D gene call, TRBD1, goes unchecked for lack of DNA. CDR3 length equals 15 residues. Germline V CDR1 and CDR2: MDHEN, SYDVKM. The CDR3 sequence is CASTPFLAAYNEQFF.

The genes are TRBV3-1 and TRBJ1-1; TCRdb outputs TRBD1, but without DNA this stays unchecked. CDR3 length: 13 residues. Germline CDR1 is LGHDT and CDR2 is YNNKEL (reference sequence). The CDR3 spells CASSLPTGTEAFF.

The genes are TRBV9 and TRBJ2-7; TCRdb lists TRBD2, though no DNA is available to test this call. There are 14 residues in the CDR3. CDR1 is SGDLS, CDR2 YYNGEE, per germline. Here the CDR3 reads CASSVDLGGREQYF.

V and J are TRBV4-1 and TRBJ2-7; TCRdb lists TRBD1, though no DNA is available to test this call. The CDR3 extends over 16 amino acids. Germline V gene lookup returns CDR1 MGHRA and CDR2 YSYEKL. CDR3 residues: CASSQITGDLSYEQYF.

The V gene is TRBV3-1, the J gene TRBJ2-2; TCRdb's D call of TRBD1 is untestable without DNA. The CDR3 totals 16 residues. Germline V gene lookup returns CDR1 LGHDT and CDR2 YNNKEL (reference sequence). The CDR3 spells CASSQDGHKNTGELFF.